One and the same sample provided the 12 T cell receptor beta chains below, sequenced in a study of blood T cell repertoires in COVID-19. Only in-frame clones appear in the TCRdb table, and some are missing; sequencing was by immunoSEQ multiplex PCR. The profile shows roughly 300,000 clones, 81% of them singletons. Sample: peripheral blood. The receptor source for this set is a woman aged 60 to 75 with active or convalescent COVID-19.

The chain carries TRBV9 and TRBJ2-5; TRBD2 matches at 9 bases. V shed 2 bases and J 4 bases; nucleotides not matched to a gene: 6. CDR3 length: 15 amino acids. Per the germline V gene, CDR1 is SGDLS and CDR2 is YYNGEE. The CDR3: CASSVLAGGRETQYF. In DNA form, the CDR3 reads TGTGCCAGCAGCGTCCTGGCGGGGGGGCGAGAGACCCAGTACTTC.

This clone was detected only a few times. The chain links TRBV4-2 to TRBJ1-1; D uncertain. Between the trimmed V and J ends, which lost 4 bases and 2 bases, there was a span of 5 bases. There are 12 residues in the CDR3. CDR1 and CDR2 from the germline V gene are LGHNA and YNFKEQ. In DNA form, the CDR3 reads TGTGCCAGCAGCCGAGTCAACACTGAAGCTTTCTTT. Translating it yields CASSRVNTEAFF.

The chain couples TRBV19 to TRBJ1-1, with unresolved D. Trimming cost V 1 base and J 2 bases, with 20 bases left between them. The CDR3 runs 18 residues. Germline CDR1 LNHDA, CDR2 SQIVND (reference sequence). The chain's CDR3 is CASSIVLLQVGRNTEAFF. For the CDR3, the DNA is TGTGCCAGTAGTATAGTCCTGCTCCAGGTCGGTAGAAACACTGAAGCTTTCTTT.

The chain couples TRBV5-4 to TRBJ1-1; 8 positions agree with TRBD1. CDR1 SGHNT and CDR2 YYREEE come from the germline V gene (reference sequence). Losses at the gene ends were 6 bases for V and 4 bases for J; bases not matched to a gene: 11. CDR3 length equals 15 residues. CDR3 coding DNA: TGTGCCAGCAAAGCGACAGGGGCGTGGGTCACTGAAGCTTTCTTT. It specifies CASKATGAWVTEAFF.

The rearrangement links TRBV5-1 to TRBJ1-4; 7 bases agree with TRBD1. Germline V gives CDR1 SGHRS, CDR2 YFSETQ. This CDR3 has 14 residues. Trimming cost V 4 bases and J 4 bases; bases outside gene matches: 4. This CDR3 is CASSPRQGNEKLFF. CDR3 sequence (DNA): TGCGCCAGCAGCCCCCGACAGGGTAATGAAAAACTGTTTTTT.

The V and J genes are TRBV19 and TRBJ1-6; 12 bases fit TRBD1. Germline V gives CDR1 LNHDA, CDR2 SQIVND (reference sequence). The junction had 3 bases not matched to a gene; V was cut back by 5 bases and J by 7 bases. The CDR3 runs to 15 residues. CDR3 nucleotides: TGTGCCAGTAGTCCCGGGACAGGGGGCAATTCACCCCTCCACTTT. Residues: CASSPGTGGNSPLHF. Full variable domain (outside the CDR3, taken from reference TRBV19 and TRBJ1-6): DGGITQSPKYLFRKEGQNVTLSCEQNLNHDAMYWYRQDPGQGLRLIYYSQIVNDFQKGDIAEGYSVSREKKESFPLTVTSAQKNPTAFYLCASSPGTGGNSPLHFGNGTRLTVT.

The chain couples TRBV5-5 to TRBJ2-5; the D is unclear. The CDR3 runs to 16 residues. CDR1 is SGHKS and CDR2 is YYEKEE in the germline V gene (reference sequence). V dropped 1 base and J dropped 1 base, with 14 bases sitting between them. The CDR3 spells CASSLLFVQSQETQYF. DNA for the CDR3: TGTGCCAGCAGCTTGCTTTTCGTCCAGTCCCAAGAGACCCAGTACTTC.

This clone appeared many times. Additional DNA sequences in this sample encode the identical CDR3. The J gene is TRBJ1-4, the V gene TRBV18, with D possibly being TRBD1 (6 bases). This CDR3 contains 14 residues. The germline gives CDR1 KGHSH, CDR2 LQKENI. Trimming left V 6 bases short and J 2 bases short, with 10 bases between. Here the CDR3 DNA reads TGTGCCAGCTCTCCCGACAGGACTAATGAAAAACTGTTTTTT. Translating it yields CASSPDRTNEKLFF.

This clone was counted a few times. V is TRBV18 and J is TRBJ2-1; 15 bases agree with TRBD2. Per germline, CDR1 KGHSH and CDR2 LQKENI. V was pared by 3 bases and J by 6 bases, with 0 bases of the junction left unmatched. The CDR3 contains 15 residues. This chain's CDR3 is CASSPGLAGGNEQFF. The CDR3 coding sequence is TGTGCCAGCTCACCGGGACTAGCGGGGGGCAATGAGCAGTTCTTC.

The gene calls are TRBV5-1 and TRBJ1-2, with D tentatively TRBD1 (5 bases). CDR3 length: 14 amino acids. The V end was cut by 0 bases, the J end by 8 bases, with 14 bases between. CDR1 is SGHRS, CDR2 YFSETQ, per germline. This chain's CDR3 is CASSLATDSFGYTF. The CDR3 DNA sequence: TGCGCCAGCAGCTTGGCGACAGACTCTTTCGGCTACACCTTC.

The chain couples TRBV10-1 to TRBJ1-1; no reliable D call. CDR1 and CDR2 from the germline V gene are WNHNN and SYGVQD (reference sequence). The CDR3 runs 13 residues. V was pared by 11 bases and J by 1 base, with 14 bases between. Here the CDR3 reads CASRTGANTEAFF. The CDR3, as DNA: TGCGCCTCCCGGACGGGAGCGAACACTGAAGCTTTCTTT.

This chain connects TRBV6-5 to TRBJ2-1; 11 bases align to TRBD2. From germline, CDR1 is MNHEY and CDR2 SVGAGI. The ends lost 6 bases at V and 4 bases at J; junction bases unmatched: 5. The CDR3 covers 15 residues. This CDR3 is CASSALAGAYNEQFF. For the CDR3, the DNA is TGTGCCAGCAGCGCACTAGCGGGGGCTTACAATGAGCAGTTCTTC.